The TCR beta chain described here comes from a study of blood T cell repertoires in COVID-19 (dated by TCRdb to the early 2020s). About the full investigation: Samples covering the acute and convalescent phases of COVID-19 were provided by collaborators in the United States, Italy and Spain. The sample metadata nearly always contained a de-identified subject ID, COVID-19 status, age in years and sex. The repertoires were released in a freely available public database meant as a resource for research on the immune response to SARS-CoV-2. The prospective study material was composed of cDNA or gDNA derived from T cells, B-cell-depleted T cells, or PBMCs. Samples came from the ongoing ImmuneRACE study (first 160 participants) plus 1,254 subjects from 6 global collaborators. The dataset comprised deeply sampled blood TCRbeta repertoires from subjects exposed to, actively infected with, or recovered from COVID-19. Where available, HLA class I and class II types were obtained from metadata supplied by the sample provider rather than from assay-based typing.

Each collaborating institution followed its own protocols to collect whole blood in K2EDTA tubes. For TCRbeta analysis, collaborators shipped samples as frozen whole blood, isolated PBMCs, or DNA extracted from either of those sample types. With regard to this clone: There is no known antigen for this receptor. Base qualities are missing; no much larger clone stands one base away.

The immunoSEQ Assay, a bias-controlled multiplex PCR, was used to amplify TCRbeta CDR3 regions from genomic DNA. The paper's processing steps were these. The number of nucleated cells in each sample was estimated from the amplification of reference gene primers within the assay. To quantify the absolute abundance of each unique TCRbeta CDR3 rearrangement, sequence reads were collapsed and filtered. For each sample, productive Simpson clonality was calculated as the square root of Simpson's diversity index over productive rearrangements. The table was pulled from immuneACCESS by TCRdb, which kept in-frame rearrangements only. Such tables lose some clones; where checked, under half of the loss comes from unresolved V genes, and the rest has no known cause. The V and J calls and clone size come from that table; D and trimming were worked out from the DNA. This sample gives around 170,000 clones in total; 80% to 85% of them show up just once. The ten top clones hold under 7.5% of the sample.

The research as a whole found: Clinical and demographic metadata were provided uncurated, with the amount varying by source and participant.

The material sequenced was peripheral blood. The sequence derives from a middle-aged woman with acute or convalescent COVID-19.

The sequenced DNA: TGTGCCAGCAGCCGCGACCGGGACAGGGTGAGGGAGCAGTACTTC. Translated, it reads CASSRDRDRVREQYF. The sequence is built from TRBV5-5 and TRBJ2-7, with 9 bases aligning to TRBD1. Here V drops 4 bases and J drops 7 bases, and the junction holds 12 bases not matched to any gene. Including the terminal cysteine and phenylalanine, the CDR3 comprises 15 residues. Of all the DNA, just the CDR3 is kept, 45 bases in frame from base 1. For CDR1 and CDR2, the germline V gene (reference sequence) lists SGHKS and YYEKEE.